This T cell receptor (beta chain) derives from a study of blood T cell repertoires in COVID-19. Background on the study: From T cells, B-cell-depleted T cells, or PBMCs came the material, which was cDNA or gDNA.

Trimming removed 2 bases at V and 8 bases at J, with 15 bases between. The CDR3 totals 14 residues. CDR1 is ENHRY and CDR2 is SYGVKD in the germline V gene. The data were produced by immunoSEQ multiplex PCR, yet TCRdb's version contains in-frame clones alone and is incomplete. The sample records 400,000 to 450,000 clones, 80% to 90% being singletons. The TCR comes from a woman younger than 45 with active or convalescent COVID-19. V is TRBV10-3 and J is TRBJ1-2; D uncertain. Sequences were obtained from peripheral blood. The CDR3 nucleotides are TGTGCCATCAGTGAGCTTCCGGGAACCCTAGGCTACACCTTC. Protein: CAISELPGTLGYTF.